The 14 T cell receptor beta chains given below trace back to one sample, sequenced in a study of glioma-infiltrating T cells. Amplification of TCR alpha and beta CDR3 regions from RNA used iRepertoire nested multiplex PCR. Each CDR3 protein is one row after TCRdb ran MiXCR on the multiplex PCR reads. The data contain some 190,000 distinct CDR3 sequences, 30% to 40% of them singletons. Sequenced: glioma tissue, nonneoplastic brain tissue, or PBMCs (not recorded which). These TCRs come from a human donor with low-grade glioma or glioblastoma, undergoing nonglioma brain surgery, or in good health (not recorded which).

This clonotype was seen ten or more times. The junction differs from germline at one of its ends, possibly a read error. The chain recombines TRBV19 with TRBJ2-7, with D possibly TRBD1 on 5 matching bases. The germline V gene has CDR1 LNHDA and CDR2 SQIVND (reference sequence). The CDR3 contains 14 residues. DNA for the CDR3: TGTGCCAGTAGTATTTACCCAGGACAATACGGGCAGTACTTC. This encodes CASSIYPGQYGQYF.

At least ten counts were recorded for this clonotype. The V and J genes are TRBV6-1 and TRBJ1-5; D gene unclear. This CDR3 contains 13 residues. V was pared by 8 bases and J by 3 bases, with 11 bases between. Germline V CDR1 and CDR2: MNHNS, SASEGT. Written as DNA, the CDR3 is TGTGCCAGCCGGGTCAACATCAATCAGCCCCAGCATTTT. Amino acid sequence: CASRVNINQPQHF.

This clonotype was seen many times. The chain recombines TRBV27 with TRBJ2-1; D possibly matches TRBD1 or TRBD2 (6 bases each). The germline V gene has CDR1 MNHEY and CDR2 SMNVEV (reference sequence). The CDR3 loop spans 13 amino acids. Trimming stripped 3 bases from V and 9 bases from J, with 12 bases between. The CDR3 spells CASSFVEGGEQFF. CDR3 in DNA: TGTGCCAGCAGTTTTGTGGAGGGGGGTGAGCAGTTCTTC.

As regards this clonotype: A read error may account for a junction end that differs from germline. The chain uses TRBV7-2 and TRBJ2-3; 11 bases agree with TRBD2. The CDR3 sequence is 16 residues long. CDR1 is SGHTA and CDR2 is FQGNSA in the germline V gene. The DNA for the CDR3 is TGTGCCAGCAGCTCGGGACTAGCGGCGGGCACATATACGCAGTATTTT. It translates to CASSSGLAAGTYTQYF.

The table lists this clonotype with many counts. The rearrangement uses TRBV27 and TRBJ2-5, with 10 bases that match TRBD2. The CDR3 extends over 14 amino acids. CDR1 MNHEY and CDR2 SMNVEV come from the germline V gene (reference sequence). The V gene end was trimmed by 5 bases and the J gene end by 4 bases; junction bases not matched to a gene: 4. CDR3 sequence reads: CASSLRLAGETQYF. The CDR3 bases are TGTGCCAGCAGTCTTAGACTAGCGGGAGAGACCCAGTACTTC.

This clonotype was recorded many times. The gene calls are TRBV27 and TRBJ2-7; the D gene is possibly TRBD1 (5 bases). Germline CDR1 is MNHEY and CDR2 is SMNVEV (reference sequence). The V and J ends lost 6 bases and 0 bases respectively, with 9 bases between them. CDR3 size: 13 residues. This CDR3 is CASRQGSSYEQYF. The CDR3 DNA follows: TGTGCCAGCAGGCAGGGTAGCTCCTACGAGCAGTACTTC.

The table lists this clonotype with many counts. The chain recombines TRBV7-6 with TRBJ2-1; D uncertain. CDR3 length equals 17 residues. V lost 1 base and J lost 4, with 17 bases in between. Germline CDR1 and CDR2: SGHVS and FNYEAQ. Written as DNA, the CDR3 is TGTGCCAGCAGCTTAGATTTTGCGACTGCGGTTTACAATGAGCAGTTCTTC. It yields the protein CASSLDFATAVYNEQFF.

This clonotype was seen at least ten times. The CDR3 reads CASSSRTASYEQYF. DNA for the CDR3: TGTGCCAGCAGTTCACGGACAGCTTCCTACGAGCAGTACTTC. V gene TRBV27 combines with J gene TRBJ2-7; perhaps TRBD1 as D (6 bases). The germline CDR1 and CDR2 sequences are MNHEY and SMNVEV (reference sequence). V lost 4 bases to trimming and J lost 1 base, with 11 bases between them. The CDR3 contains 14 residues.

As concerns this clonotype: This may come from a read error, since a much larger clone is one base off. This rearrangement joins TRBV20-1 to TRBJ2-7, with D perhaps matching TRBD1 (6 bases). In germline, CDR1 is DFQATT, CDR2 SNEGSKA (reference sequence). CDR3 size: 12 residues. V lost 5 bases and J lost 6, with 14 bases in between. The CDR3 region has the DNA TGCAGTGCTCCATCTAGGGGGTCCGAGCAGTACTTC. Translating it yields CSAPSRGSEQYF.

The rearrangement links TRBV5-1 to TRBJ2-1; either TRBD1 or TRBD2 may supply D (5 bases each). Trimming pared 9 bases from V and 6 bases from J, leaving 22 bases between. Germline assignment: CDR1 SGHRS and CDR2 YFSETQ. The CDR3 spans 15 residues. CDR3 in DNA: TGCGCCACTCAAACCGGGGCCGTTTCATCCAATGAGCAGTTCTTC. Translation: CATQTGAVSSNEQFF. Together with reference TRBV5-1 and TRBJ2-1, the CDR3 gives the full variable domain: KAGVTQTPRYLIKTRGQQVTLSCSPISGHRSVSWYQQTPGQGLQFLFEYFSETQRNKGNFPGRFSGRQFSNSRSEMNVSTLELGDSALYLCATQTGAVSSNEQFFGPGTRLTVL.

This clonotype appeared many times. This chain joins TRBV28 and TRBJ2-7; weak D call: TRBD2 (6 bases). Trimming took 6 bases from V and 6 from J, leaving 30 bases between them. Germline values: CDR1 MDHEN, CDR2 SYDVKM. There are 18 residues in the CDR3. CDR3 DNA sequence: TGTGCCAGCAGGCCTACGTGGGAAATCGGGAGCCCCTTCACCGAGCAGTACTTC. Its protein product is CASRPTWEIGSPFTEQYF. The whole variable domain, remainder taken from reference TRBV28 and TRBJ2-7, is DVKVTQSSRYLVKRTGEKVFLECVQDMDHENMFWYRQDPGLGLRLIYFSYDVKMKEKGDIPEGYSVSREKKERFSLILESASTNQTSMYLCASRPTWEIGSPFTEQYFGPGTRLTVT.

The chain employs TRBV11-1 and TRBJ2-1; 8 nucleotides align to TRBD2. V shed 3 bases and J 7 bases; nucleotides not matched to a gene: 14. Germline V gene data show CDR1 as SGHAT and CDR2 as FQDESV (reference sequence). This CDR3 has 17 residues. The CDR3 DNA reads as TGTGCCAGCAGCTTCCTGGGACTAGGGGGAGCGGGGAATGAGCAGTTCTTC. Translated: CASSFLGLGGAGNEQFF.

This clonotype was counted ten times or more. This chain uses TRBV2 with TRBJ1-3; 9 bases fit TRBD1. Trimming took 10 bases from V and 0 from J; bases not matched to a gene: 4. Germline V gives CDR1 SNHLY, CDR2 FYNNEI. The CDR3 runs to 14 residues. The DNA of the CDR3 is TGTGCCATCCCGGACAGGGGCTCTGGAAACACCATATATTTT. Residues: CAIPDRGSGNTIYF.

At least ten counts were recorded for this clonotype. CDR3 nucleotide sequence: TGCGCCAGCAGACCAGGACAGCCGAACACTGAAGCTTTCTTT. As protein: CASRPGQPNTEAFF. The J gene is TRBJ1-1, the V gene TRBV4-1; TRBD1 might be the D (6 bases). This CDR3 is 14 amino acids long. Per the germline V gene, CDR1 is MGHRA and CDR2 is YSYEKL. V lost 6 bases, J lost 1 base, and 12 bases lay in between.